This is a list of T cell receptor beta chains from one sample in a study of blood T cells in healthy people across ages. In TCRdb, the 5' RACE reads were re-called with MiXCR into one record per CDR3 protein. The sample includes 540,000 or so distinct CDR3 sequences, 25% to 30% of them seen just once. The sequenced sample consisted of blood. These receptors all come from a woman between 65 and 79 years old in good health. Both conserved end residues are part of each CDR3. Each record gives: CDR3 protein, V gene.

CDR3 protein: CASSLGTGSEQYF
V gene: TRBV7-9

CDR3 protein: CASSVIEETQYF
V gene: TRBV7-2

CDR3 protein: CASSYSYRVGEQFF
V gene: TRBV6-5

CDR3 protein: CASSQAPRQGDQNIQYF
V gene: TRBV14

CDR3 protein: CASSLGAHSEAFF
V gene: TRBV5-1

CDR3 protein: CASSGGPENEQYF
V gene: TRBV7-6

CDR3 protein: CASSQDGTSGRVDTQYF
V gene: TRBV4-1

CDR3 protein: CASSLITSTGTDTQYF
V gene: TRBV27

CDR3 protein: CASSLSSNVLTF
V gene: TRBV11-2

CDR3 protein: CASSPMGQGYNEQFF
V gene: TRBV7-3

CDR3 protein: CASSLSAFPDGYTF
V gene: TRBV27

CDR3 protein: CASSHLRGNEQFF
V gene: TRBV3-1

CDR3 protein: CASSALAGGPYEQFF
V gene: TRBV2

CDR3 protein: CASSVATGGRTEAFF
V gene: TRBV9

CDR3 protein: CASRTGSLPQHF
V gene: TRBV12-3/TRBV12-4

CDR3 protein: CASSQERRGTVSIKLFF
V gene: TRBV4-2

CDR3 protein: CASSFVGSSNQPQHF
V gene: TRBV7-2